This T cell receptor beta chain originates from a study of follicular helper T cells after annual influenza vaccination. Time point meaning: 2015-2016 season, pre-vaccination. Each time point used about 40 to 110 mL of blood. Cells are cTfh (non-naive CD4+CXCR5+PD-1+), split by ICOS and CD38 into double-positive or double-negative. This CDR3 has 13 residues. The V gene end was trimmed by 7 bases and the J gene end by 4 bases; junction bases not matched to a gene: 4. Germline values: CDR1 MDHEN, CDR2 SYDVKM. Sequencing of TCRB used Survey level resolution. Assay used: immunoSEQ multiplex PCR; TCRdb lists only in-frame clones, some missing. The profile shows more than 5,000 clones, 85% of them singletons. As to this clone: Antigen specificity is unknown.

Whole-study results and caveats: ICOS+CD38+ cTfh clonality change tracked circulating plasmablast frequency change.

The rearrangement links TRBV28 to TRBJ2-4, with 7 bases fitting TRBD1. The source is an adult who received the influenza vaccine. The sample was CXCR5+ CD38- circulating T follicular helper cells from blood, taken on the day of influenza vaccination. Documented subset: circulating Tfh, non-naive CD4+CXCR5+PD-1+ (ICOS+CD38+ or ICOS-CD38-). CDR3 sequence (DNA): TGTGCCAGCACCAGGGGGTTGAAAAACATTCAGTACTTC. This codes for CASTRGLKNIQYF.